This T cell receptor beta chain was obtained from a study of blood T cell repertoires in COVID-19. Study-level information: Sources were T cells, B-cell-depleted T cells, or PBMCs; the material itself was cDNA or gDNA.

Assay: immunoSEQ multiplex PCR; the TCRdb copy retains only in-frame clones and omits some. The sample records 300,000 to 400,000 clones, approximately 86% being singletons. The CDR3 contains 13 residues. V was clipped by 7 bases and J by 3 bases, with 13 bases between them. CDR1 SGHTA and CDR2 FQGTGA come from the germline V gene. Patients at the Seattle site were enrolled during active infection and followed longitudinally. This clonotype was obtained from a man younger than 40 with COVID-19, enrolled during active disease. The sequenced material came from peripheral blood. The rearrangement joins TRBV7-3 to TRBJ2-7; D might be TRBD2 (5 bases). The CDR3 coding sequence is TGTGCCAGCACCTTGGACTTTCACTACGAGCAGTACTTC. Residues: CASTLDFHYEQYF.